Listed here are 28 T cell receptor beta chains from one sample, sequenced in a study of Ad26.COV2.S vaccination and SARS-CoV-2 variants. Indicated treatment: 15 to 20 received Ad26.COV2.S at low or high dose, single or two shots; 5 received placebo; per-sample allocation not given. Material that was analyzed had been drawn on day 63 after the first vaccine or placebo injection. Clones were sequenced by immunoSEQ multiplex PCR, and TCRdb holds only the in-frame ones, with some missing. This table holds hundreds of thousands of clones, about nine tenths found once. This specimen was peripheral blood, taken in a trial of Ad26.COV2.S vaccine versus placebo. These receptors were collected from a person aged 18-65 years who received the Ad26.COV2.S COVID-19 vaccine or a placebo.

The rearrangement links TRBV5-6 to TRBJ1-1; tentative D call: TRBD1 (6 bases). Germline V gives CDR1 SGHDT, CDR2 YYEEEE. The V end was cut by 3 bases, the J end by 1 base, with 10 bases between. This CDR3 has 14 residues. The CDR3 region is CASSWGLGNTEAFF. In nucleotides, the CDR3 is TGTGCCAGCAGCTGGGGGCTCGGGAACACTGAAGCTTTCTTT.

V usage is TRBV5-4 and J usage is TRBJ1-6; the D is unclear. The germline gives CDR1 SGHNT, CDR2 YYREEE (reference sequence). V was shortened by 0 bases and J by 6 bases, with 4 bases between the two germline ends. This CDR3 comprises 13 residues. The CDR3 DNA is TGTGCCAGCAGCTTGGGTATTAATTCACCCCTCCACTTT. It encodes CASSLGINSPLHF.

The CDR3 DNA sequence: TGCGCCAGCAGCTCCCGGGACAGGGACTACGAGCAGTACTTC. Residues: CASSSRDRDYEQYF. V is TRBV4-1 and J is TRBJ2-7, with 9 bases aligning to TRBD1. This CDR3 has 14 amino acids. V shed 5 bases, J shed 3 bases, and the junction held 5 bases outside the gene matches. The V gene's germline CDR1 is MGHRA and CDR2 YSYEKL.

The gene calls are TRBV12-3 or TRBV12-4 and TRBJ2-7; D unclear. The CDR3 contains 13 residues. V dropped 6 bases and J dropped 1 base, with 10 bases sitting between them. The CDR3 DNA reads TGTGCCAGCAGCCCCCAAGGATCCTACGAGCAGTACTTC. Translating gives CASSPQGSYEQYF.

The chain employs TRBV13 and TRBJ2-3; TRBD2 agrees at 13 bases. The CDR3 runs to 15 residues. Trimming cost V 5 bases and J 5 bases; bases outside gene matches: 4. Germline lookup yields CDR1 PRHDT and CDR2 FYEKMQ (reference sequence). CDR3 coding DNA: TGTGCCAGCAGCCAGACTAGCGGGGGGAGAGATACGCAGTATTTT. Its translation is CASSQTSGGRDTQYF.

Here the CDR3 reads CASSQGLYGYTF. In nucleotides, the CDR3 is TGCGCCAGCAGCCAAGGGCTTTATGGCTACACCTTC. The chain is built from TRBV4-3 and TRBJ1-2; D is unresolved. This CDR3 region has 12 residues. Trimming removed 1 base from V and 5 bases from J, with 5 bases in between. Germline V gene data show CDR1 as LGHNA and CDR2 as YSLEER.

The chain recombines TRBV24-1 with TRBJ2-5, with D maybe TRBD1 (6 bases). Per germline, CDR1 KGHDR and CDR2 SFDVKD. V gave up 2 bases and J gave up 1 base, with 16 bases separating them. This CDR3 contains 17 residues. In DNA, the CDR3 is TGTGCCACCAGTGATTATTTACAGGGTGGGAGCCAAGAGACCCAGTACTTC. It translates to CATSDYLQGGSQETQYF.

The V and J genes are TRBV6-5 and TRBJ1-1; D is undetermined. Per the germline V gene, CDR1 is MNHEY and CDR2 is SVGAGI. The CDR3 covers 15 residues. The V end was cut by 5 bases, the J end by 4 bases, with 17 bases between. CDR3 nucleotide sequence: TGTGCCAGCAGTCACGGAGGCCTTAAAGTCACTGAAGCTTTCTTT. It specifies CASSHGGLKVTEAFF.

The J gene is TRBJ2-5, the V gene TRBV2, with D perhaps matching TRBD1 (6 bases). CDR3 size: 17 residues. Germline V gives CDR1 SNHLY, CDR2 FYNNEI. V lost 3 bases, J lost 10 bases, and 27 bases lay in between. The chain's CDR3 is CASSDSPVGALGLDQYF. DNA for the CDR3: TGTGCCAGCAGTGACTCTCCGGTGGGGGCCCTCGGTTTGGACCAGTACTTC.

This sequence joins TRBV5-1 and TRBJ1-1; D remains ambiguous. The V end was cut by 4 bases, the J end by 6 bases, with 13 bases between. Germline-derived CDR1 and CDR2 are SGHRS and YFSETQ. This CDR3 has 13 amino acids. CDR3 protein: CASSIVGGAEAFF. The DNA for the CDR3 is TGCGCCAGCAGCATCGTGGGCGGAGCTGAAGCTTTCTTT. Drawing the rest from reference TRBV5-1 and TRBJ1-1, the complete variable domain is KAGVTQTPRYLIKTRGQQVTLSCSPISGHRSVSWYQQTPGQGLQFLFEYFSETQRNKGNFPGRFSGRQFSNSRSEMNVSTLELGDSALYLCASSIVGGAEAFFGQGTRLTVV.

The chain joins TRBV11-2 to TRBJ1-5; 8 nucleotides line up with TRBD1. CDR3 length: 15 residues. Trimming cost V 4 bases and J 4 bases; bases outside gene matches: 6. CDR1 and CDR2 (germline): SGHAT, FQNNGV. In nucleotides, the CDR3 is TGTGCCAGCAGCTCCTCGAACAGGGGGAATCAGCCCCAGCATTTT. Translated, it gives CASSSSNRGNQPQHF.

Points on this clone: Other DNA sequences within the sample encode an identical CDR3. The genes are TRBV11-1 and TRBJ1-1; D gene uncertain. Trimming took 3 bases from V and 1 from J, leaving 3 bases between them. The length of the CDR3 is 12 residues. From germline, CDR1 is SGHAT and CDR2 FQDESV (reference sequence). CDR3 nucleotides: TGTGCCAGCAGCTTCCGGAACACTGAAGCTTTCTTT. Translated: CASSFRNTEAFF.

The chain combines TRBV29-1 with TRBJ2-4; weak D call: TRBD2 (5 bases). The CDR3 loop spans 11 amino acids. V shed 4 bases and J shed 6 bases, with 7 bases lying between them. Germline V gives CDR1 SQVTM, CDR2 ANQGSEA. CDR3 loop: CSVGGGNIQYF. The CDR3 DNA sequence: TGCAGCGTTGGTGGAGGAAACATTCAGTACTTC.

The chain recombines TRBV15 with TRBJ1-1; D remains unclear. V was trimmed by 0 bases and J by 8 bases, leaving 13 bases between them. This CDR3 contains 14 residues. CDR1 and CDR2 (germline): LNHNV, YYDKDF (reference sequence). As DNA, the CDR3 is TGTGCCACCAGCAGAGATCTTATGCTGAAGGAAGCTTTCTTT. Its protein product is CATSRDLMLKEAFF.

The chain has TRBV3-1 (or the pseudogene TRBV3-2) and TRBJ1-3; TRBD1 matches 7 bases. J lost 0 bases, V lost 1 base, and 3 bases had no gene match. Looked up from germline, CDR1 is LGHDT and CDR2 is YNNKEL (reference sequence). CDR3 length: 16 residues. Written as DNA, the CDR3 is TGTGCCAGCAGCCAAGCGGGACAGTACTCTGGAAACACCATATATTTT. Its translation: CASSQAGQYSGNTIYF.

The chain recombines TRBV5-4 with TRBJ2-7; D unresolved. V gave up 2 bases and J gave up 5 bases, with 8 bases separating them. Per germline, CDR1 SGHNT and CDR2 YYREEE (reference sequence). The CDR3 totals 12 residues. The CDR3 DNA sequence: TGTGCCAGCAGCTTATCTACGAACGAGCAGTACTTC. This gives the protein CASSLSTNEQYF. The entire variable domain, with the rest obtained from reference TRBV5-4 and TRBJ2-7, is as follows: ETGVTQSPTHLIKTRGQQVTLRCSSQSGHNTVSWYQQALGQGPQFIFQYYREEENGRGNFPPRFSGLQFPNYSSELNVNALELDDSALYLCASSLSTNEQYFGPGTRLTVT.

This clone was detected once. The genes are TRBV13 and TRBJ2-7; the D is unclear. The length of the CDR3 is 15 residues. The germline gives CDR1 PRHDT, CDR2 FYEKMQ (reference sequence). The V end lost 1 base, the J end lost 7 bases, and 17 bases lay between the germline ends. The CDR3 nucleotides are TGTGCCAGCAGCTTAGTAAACAGTCCTCCCCTGGAGCAGTACTTC. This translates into CASSLVNSPPLEQYF. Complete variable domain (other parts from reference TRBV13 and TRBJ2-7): AAGVIQSPRHLIKEKRETATLKCYPIPRHDTVYWYQQGPGQDPQFLISFYEKMQSDKGSIPDRFSAQQFSDYHSELNMSSLELGDSALYFCASSLVNSPPLEQYFGPGTRLTVT.

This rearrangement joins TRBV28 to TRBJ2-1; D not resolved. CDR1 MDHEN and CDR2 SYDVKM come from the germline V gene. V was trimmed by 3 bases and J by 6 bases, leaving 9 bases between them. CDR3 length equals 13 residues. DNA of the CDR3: TGTGCCAGCAGTTTGTTCAGGATCAATGAGCAGTTCTTC. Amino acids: CASSLFRINEQFF.

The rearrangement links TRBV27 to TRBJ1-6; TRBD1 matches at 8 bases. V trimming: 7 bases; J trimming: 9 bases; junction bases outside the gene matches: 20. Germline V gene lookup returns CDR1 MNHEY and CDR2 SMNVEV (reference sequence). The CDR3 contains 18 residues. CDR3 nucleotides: TGTGCCAGCACCCTCCCCCGGACAGGGAAAGTTCGGGGTTCACCCCTCCACTTT. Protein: CASTLPRTGKVRGSPLHF.

CDR3 in amino acids: CASSQVVTGGYTF. CDR3 nucleotides: TGTGCCAGCAGCCAAGTAGTCACTGGTGGCTACACCTTC. V usage is TRBV14 and J usage is TRBJ1-2; unclear D gene. Germline V CDR1 and CDR2: SGHDN, FVKESK. There are 13 residues in the CDR3. V was shortened by 1 base and J by 7 bases, with 10 bases between the two germline ends.

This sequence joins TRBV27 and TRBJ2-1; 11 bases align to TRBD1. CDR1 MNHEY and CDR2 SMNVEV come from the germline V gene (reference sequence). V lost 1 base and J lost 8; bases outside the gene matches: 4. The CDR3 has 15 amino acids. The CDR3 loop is CASSLYGQGADEQFF. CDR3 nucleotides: TGTGCCAGCAGTTTATATGGACAGGGGGCGGATGAGCAGTTCTTC.

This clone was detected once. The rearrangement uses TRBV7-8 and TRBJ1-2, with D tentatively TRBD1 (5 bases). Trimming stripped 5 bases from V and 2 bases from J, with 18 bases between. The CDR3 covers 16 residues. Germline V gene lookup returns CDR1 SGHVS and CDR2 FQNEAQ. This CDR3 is CASSLGHPRDNYGYTF. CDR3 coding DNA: TGTGCCAGCAGCCTAGGACACCCCCGGGACAACTATGGCTACACCTTC.

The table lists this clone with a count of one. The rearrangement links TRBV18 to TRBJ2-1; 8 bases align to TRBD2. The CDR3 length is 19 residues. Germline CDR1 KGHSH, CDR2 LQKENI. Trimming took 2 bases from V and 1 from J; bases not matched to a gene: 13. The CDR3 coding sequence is TGTGCCAGCTCACCAAGGTACAGCGGGGGAGATACTTCCTACAATGAGCAGTTCTTC. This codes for CASSPRYSGGDTSYNEQFF.

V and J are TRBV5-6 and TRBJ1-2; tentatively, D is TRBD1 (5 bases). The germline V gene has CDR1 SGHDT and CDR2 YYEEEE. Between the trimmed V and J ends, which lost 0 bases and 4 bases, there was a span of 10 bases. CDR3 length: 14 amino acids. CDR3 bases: TGTGCCAGCAGCTTGGAAGGGGCTATCTATGGCTACACCTTC. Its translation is CASSLEGAIYGYTF.

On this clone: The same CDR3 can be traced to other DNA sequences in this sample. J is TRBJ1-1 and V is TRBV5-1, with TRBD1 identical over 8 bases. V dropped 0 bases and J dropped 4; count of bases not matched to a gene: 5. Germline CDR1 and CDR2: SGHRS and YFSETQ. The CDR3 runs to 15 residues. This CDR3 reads CASSLVSGGGTEAFF. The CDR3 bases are TGCGCCAGCAGCTTGGTTTCAGGGGGCGGCACTGAAGCTTTCTTT.

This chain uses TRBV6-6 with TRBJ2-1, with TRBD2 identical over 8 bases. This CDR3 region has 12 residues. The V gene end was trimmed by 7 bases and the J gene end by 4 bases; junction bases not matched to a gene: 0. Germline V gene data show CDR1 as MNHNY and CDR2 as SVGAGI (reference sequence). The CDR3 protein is CASTGGYNEQFF. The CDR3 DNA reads TGTGCCAGCACGGGGGGGTACAATGAGCAGTTCTTC.

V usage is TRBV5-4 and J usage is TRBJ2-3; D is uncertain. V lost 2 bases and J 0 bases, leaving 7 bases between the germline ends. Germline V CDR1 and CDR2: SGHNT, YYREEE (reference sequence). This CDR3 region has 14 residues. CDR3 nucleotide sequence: TGTGCCAGCAGCTTCTGGGAAAGCACAGATACGCAGTATTTT. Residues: CASSFWESTDTQYF.

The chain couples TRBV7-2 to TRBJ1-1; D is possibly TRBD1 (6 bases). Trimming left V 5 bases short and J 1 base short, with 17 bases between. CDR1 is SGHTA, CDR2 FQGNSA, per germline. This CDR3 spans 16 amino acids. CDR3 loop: CASSRGRGAPNTEAFF. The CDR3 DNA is TGTGCCAGCAGCCGCGGGCGGGGGGCCCCGAACACTGAAGCTTTCTTT.